The source of this TCR beta chain is a study of blood T cell repertoires in COVID-19 (TCRdb year 2020). For the wider study: Collaborator samples came from the United States, Italy and Spain and covered acute and convalescent phases of COVID-19. The prospective study material was composed of cDNA or gDNA derived from T cells, B-cell-depleted T cells, or PBMCs. Samples came from the ongoing ImmuneRACE study (first 160 participants) plus 1,254 subjects from 6 global collaborators. Nearly every sample came with metadata listing a de-identified subject ID, COVID-19 status, age in years and sex. Where HLA class I and class II types were available, the types were taken from metadata supplied by the sample provider, not from assay-based typing. The repertoires were released in a freely available public database meant as a resource for research on the immune response to SARS-CoV-2. Subjects who had been exposed to COVID-19, were actively infected with it, or had recovered from it provided the deeply sampled blood TCRbeta repertoires that made up the dataset.

Reading the germline V gene gives CDR1 MGHRA and CDR2 YSYEKL. The CDR3 goes from the cysteine to the phenylalanine over 12 residues. Only the CDR3 region is kept as DNA, spanning 36 bases read in frame from base 1. Trimming at the junction amounts to 6 bases on V and 9 bases on J, and the germline ends lie 14 bases apart. In regard to this clone: No cognate antigen has been identified for it. No base quality information exists; no much larger clone differs at one position.

Another Seattle source contributed samples from volunteer blood donors who had recovered from COVID-19. Each collaborating institution followed its own protocols to collect whole blood in K2EDTA tubes. For TCRbeta analysis, collaborator samples were shipped as frozen whole blood, as isolated PBMCs, or as DNA extracted from either sample type. What the work shows at the level of the full study, not this receptor alone: The amount of clinical and demographic metadata varied by source and participant and was provided uncurated.

TCRbeta CDR3 regions were amplified from genomic DNA using the immunoSEQ Assay, a bias-controlled multiplex PCR. The source study handled its data this way. Within the assay, amplification of reference gene primers was used to estimate how many nucleated cells each sample contained. To quantify the absolute abundance of each unique TCRbeta CDR3 rearrangement, sequence reads were collapsed and filtered. For each sample, productive Simpson clonality was calculated by taking the square root of Simpson's diversity index across productive rearrangements. Here the immuneACCESS table is served through TCRdb, limited to in-frame sequences with V and J called. Missing clones are a known gap in these copies; in checked studies unresolved V genes cover under half, and the rest lacks a known reason. The V and J calls and clone size were taken over from that table, and D and trimming were inferred from the DNA. Within this sample are approximately 170,000 clones, with approximately 90% of them counted one time only. Less than 2% of the sample is held by the ten biggest clonotypes.

The TCR originated in a man aged 18 to 29 who had recovered from COVID-19. Sequences were obtained from peripheral blood. This receptor chain uses TRBV4-1 and TRBJ1-1; the D gene cannot be named for sure. The DNA reads TGCGCCAGCAGTTCCCTGACATACCAAGCTTTCTTT. The translation is CASSSLTYQAFF.